The rows below give T cell receptor beta chains drawn from one sample of a study of patients and donors after allogeneic stem cell transplantation. TCRdb passed the RT-PCR reads through MiXCR, listing each CDR3 protein once. The table shows 390,000 or so distinct CDR3 sequences, with around 15% occurring only once. Sequenced sample: blood, either unsorted or a sorted T cell fraction (not recorded which). All receptors derive from a human donor who was either an allogeneic HSCT recipient or a stem cell or donor lymphocyte infusion donor (not recorded which). It is not recorded whose cells these are; they may come from a transplant donor. Each CDR3 is given with its conserved first and last residue. The D gene is left open where the match is weak. Only some rows state a clone size, as once, few, many or a class for expanded clones.

d_call j_call v_call clone_size cdr3_nt cdr3_aa
. TRBJ1-2 TRBV25-1 few TGTGCCAGCAGTGACCCCGGGACTCCGGGGAACTATGGCTACACCTTC CASSDPGTPGNYGYTF
. TRBJ1-3 TRBV12-3/TRBV12-4 few TGTGCCAGCACCCAGGGGCCAGTCTCTGGAAACACCATATATTTT CASTQGPVSGNTIYF
. TRBJ2-2 TRBV19 few TGTGCCAGCCTACCCGACCGACCTTACACCGGGGAGCTGTTTTTT CASLPDRPYTGELFF
. TRBJ2-2 TRBV6-5 . TGTGCCAGCAGTTTTCATGGCGGGGAGCTGTTTTTT CASSFHGGELFF
TRBD1 TRBJ1-5 TRBV4-1 many TGCGCCAGCAGCGCATATGGGGACAGGGGCAATCAGCCCCAGCATTTT CASSAYGDRGNQPQHF
. TRBJ1-1 TRBV6-2/TRBV6-3 . TGTGCCAGCGGAAAAGTCGGAAGGGGAAAGAACACTGAAGCTTTCTTT CASGKVGRGKNTEAFF
. TRBJ2-5 TRBV2 . TGTGCCAGCAGAGACATGGGTGAGACCCAGTACTTC CASRDMGETQYF
TRBD1 TRBJ2-7 TRBV11-2 . TGTGCCAGCAGCACTAACAGGGGATCAAGGTTACGCGAGCAGTACTTC CASSTNRGSRLREQYF
. TRBJ1-1 TRBV18 few TGTGCCAGCTCACCAAAGAGGGCGGAGACTGAAGCTTTCTTT CASSPKRAETEAFF
. TRBJ2-7 TRBV5-1 few TGCGCCAGCAGCTTGGAAGGGGACGAGCAGTACTTC CASSLEGDEQYF
TRBD1 TRBJ1-1 TRBV5-1 . TGCGCCAGCAGCTTCCAGGGGGCGCGGGGCACTGAAGCTTTCTTT CASSFQGARGTEAFF
. TRBJ2-3 TRBV12-5 . TGTGCTAGTGGTTTGGTAGTGTTCGATACGCAGTATTTT CASGLVVFDTQYF
TRBD1 TRBJ1-2 TRBV3-1 . TGTGCCAGCAGCCAACGAGACAGGGTTGAGGGCTACACCTTC CASSQRDRVEGYTF
. TRBJ1-5 TRBV5-8 few TGTGCCAGCAGCTTGGAGGTCCAGGGGCGCATATACCAGCCCCAGCATTTT CASSLEVQGRIYQPQHF
. TRBJ1-1 TRBV5-4 many TGTGCCAGCAGCTTCTACGCCCTGGGGGGAGCTTTCTTT CASSFYALGGAFF
TRBD2 TRBJ2-1 TRBV9 few TGTGCCAGCAGCGTAGGACTAGCGGGGGTCGAGGATGAGCAGTTCTTC CASSVGLAGVEDEQFF
TRBD2 TRBJ2-7 TRBV28 few TGTGCCAGCATCACTAGCGGGGCTTACGAGCAGTACTTC CASITSGAYEQYF
. TRBJ2-7 TRBV2 . TGTGCCAGCAGTGGGGCTAGCGAGGGCCACGAGCAGTACTTC CASSGASEGHEQYF
TRBD2 TRBJ2-1 TRBV5-1 . TGCGCCAGCAACATTAGGACTAGCGGGAAAAGCAATGAGCAGTTCTTC CASNIRTSGKSNEQFF
TRBD1 TRBJ2-6 TRBV7-3 . TGTGCCAGCAGCCACAGGGGGAATGCACACTCTGGGGCCAACGTCCTGACTTTC CASSHRGNAHSGANVLTF
TRBD1 TRBJ2-7 TRBV6-5 few TGTGCCAGCAGTTCCCGGACAGGGGGCTCGGACGAGCAGTACTTC CASSSRTGGSDEQYF
. TRBJ2-3 TRBV7-9 once TGTGCCAGCAGCTTAGAAAGTCTCCAGTATTTT CASSLESLQYF
. TRBJ1-1 TRBV10-3 few TGTGCCATCAGTGTCGCAGATACTGAAGCTTTCTTT CAISVADTEAFF
TRBD1 TRBJ1-2 TRBV18 few TGTGCCAGCTCACTCCGGGACAGTCCGAGAGGCGGCTACACCTTC CASSLRDSPRGGYTF
TRBD2 TRBJ2-1 TRBV5-1 . TGCGCCAGCACCACAACCGCGGCGACTAGCGGGAGGGCGAGTGAGCAGTTCTTC CASTTTAATSGRASEQFF
. TRBJ2-7 TRBV5-6 few TGTGCCAGCAGCTTGAATGTCCTACTAAAAGTCCACGAGCAGTACTTC CASSLNVLLKVHEQYF
. TRBJ1-2 TRBV12-3/TRBV12-4 . TGTGCCAGCAGTCAACCTCACCCAGGGTATGGCTACACCTTC CASSQPHPGYGYTF
. TRBJ1-1 TRBV12-3/TRBV12-4 few TGTGCCAGCAGGATTGGGGGTAACACTGAAGCTTTCTTT CASRIGGNTEAFF
. TRBJ2-5 TRBV7-2 . TGTGCCAGCAGCCATTCGGCGACGGGAGACAGGGAGACCCAGTACTTC CASSHSATGDRETQYF
TRBD1 TRBJ2-1 TRBV5-1 many TGCGCCAGCAGCCCAACAGGGGACCTCTACAATGAGCAGTTCTTC CASSPTGDLYNEQFF
TRBD2 TRBJ2-1 TRBV20-1 . TGCAGTGCCTCTTGGCCGGGAGGCTACAATGAGCAGTTCTTC CSASWPGGYNEQFF
. TRBJ1-1 TRBV2 . TGTGCCAGCAACTGGGGGCAGGGCGGCACTGAAGCTTTCTTT CASNWGQGGTEAFF
. TRBJ2-7 TRBV7-9 . TGTGCCAGCAGCTTACTAGGGACCCCCTACGAGCAGTACTTC CASSLLGTPYEQYF
. TRBJ1-2 TRBV7-2 . TGTGCCAGCAGCTTAGTAGGGAAGGGCTACACCTTC CASSLVGKGYTF
. TRBJ2-2 TRBV30 . TGTGCCTGGAGTCCAGTGGGGAACGCGAACACCGGGGAGCTGTTTTTT CAWSPVGNANTGELFF
. TRBJ1-5 TRBV23-1 few TGCGCCAGCAGTCAATCGAGGGAAGAGTTAATAAATAGCAATCAGCCCCAGCATTTT CASSQSREELINSNQPQHF
TRBD1 TRBJ1-1 TRBV29-1 few TGCAGCGTTCTCACAGGGGTTCAAGCTTTCTTT CSVLTGVQAFF
. TRBJ1-3 TRBV9 . TGTGCCAGCAGCGTAGATGGCAGCCTTAACACCATATATTTT CASSVDGSLNTIYF
TRBD1 TRBJ1-1 TRBV7-9 . TGTGCCAGCAGCGAATCGATACAGGGGGCGCTTACTGAAGCTTTCTTT CASSESIQGALTEAFF
TRBD1 TRBJ2-7 TRBV4-3 few TGCGCCAGCAGCCAAGGGACAGGGCGGAACGAGCAGTACTTC CASSQGTGRNEQYF
TRBD2 TRBJ2-3 TRBV3-1 few TGTGCCAGCAGCCAAGCTGGGACTACCTTCACAGATACGCAGTATTTT CASSQAGTTFTDTQYF